One and the same sample provided the 25 T cell receptor beta chains below, sequenced in a study of T cells in Graves' hyperthyroidism and ophthalmopathy. What was amplified from RNA transcripts were TCR beta CDR3 regions. TCR CDR3 regions were first amplified by RT-PCR with HTBI primers. TCRdb re-derived calls from the multiplex PCR reads in MiXCR, one entry per CDR3 protein. The sample has under 350,000 distinct CDR3 sequences, about 15% seen once; the top ten hold less than 70%. The sequencing input was blood. Receptor source: a woman aged 55-70 years with Graves' ophthalmopathy.

This clonotype was counted at least ten times. The chain combines TRBV7-2 with TRBJ2-4; D is unresolved. The germline V and J ends were trimmed by 0 bases and 0 bases, with 3 bases remaining between them. The length of the CDR3 is 14 residues. Germline CDR1 SGHTA, CDR2 FQGNSA. As DNA, the CDR3 is TGTGCCAGCAGCTTAGCACTAGCCAAAAACATTCAGTACTTC. It translates to CASSLALAKNIQYF.

This chain joins TRBV9 and TRBJ2-1; 8 nucleotides match TRBD1. J was trimmed by 4 bases and V by 0 bases; bases with no gene match: 6. Germline loops: CDR1 SGDLS, CDR2 YYNGEE. The length of the CDR3 is 16 residues. The CDR3 protein is CASSVVSGGVYNEQFF. The CDR3 DNA reads TGTGCCAGCAGCGTAGTTTCAGGGGGCGTATACAATGAGCAGTTCTTC.

The table lists this clonotype with many counts. The chain links TRBV3-2 to TRBJ1-2; no DNA check was done on the table's D call, TRBD1. TRBV3-2 is recorded as a pseudogene. The CDR3 consists of 17 residues. As DNA, the CDR3 is TGTGCCAGCAGCCAAGATTCGGGACAGGCTGATATCTATGGCTACACCTTC. This codes for CASSQDSGQADIYGYTF.

This clonotype has a handful of counts. The J gene is TRBJ2-1, the V gene TRBV14, with 7 bases fitting TRBD2. Looked up from germline, CDR1 is SGHDN and CDR2 is FVKESK. This CDR3 comprises 15 residues. V shed 0 bases and J 5 bases; nucleotides not matched to a gene: 4. The CDR3 DNA reads as TGTGCCAGCAGCCAAGACAGACTAGCCCACAATGAGCAGTTCTTC. It translates to CASSQDRLAHNEQFF.

This rearrangement joins TRBV27 to TRBJ2-7; 9 nucleotides line up with TRBD1. With 10 bases clipped from V and 2 bases from J, the junction kept 9 bases outside the gene matches. Germline CDR1 and CDR2: MNHEY and SMNVEV (reference sequence). This CDR3 region has 14 residues. The CDR3 reads CATGLTGGTYEQYF. DNA of the CDR3: TGTGCCACCGGTCTCACAGGGGGCACCTACGAGCAGTACTTC.

This clonotype was observed many times. The CDR3 protein is CASSFSGGQYFF. Here the CDR3 DNA reads TGTGCCAGCTCCTTCTCAGGGGGACAGTATTTCTTT. This chain links TRBV7-2 with TRBJ1-1, with 7 bases identical to TRBD1. Germline V CDR1 and CDR2: SGHTA, FQGNSA. Unmatched junction bases numbered 13, after V lost 8 bases and J lost 13 bases. CDR3 length equals 12 residues.

As to this clonotype: A junction boundary mismatches the germline segment, possibly from a read error. The chain combines TRBV6-2 or TRBV6-3 with TRBJ2-7; the D call may be TRBD1 or TRBD2 (6 bases each). CDR3 length: 14 residues. Germline loops: CDR1 MNHEY, CDR2 SVGEGT. CDR3 residues: CASSYRGESSEQYF. DNA of the CDR3: TGTGCCAGCAGTTACAGGGGGGAATCCTCCGAGCAGTACTTC.

This clonotype was detected ten times or more. The rearrangement links TRBV7-2 to TRBJ2-1, with TRBD2 matching 7 bases. In germline, CDR1 is SGHTA, CDR2 FQGNSA. The length of the CDR3 is 17 residues. V shed 2 bases and J 0 bases; nucleotides not matched to a gene: 7. In DNA, the CDR3 is TGTGCCAGCAGCTTACCCCCCGGGGGGAGCTCCTACAATGAGCAGTTCTTC. Translating it yields CASSLPPGGSSYNEQFF.

Worth noting for this clonotype: A much bigger clone sits one base away, suggesting this may be a read error. The rearrangement links TRBV20-1 to TRBJ2-7; D remains ambiguous. The end of the DNA aligns better with TRBJ2-1, so the J call may be wrong. Germline V gene sequence: CDR1 DFQATT, CDR2 SNEGSKA (reference sequence). This CDR3 has 14 residues. The CDR3 DNA reads as TGCAGTGCTAGCCGGGCCGAATCCCTCTACGAGCAGTTCTTC. It is translated as CSASRAESLYEQFF.

This clonotype was seen many times. This chain links TRBV18 with TRBJ1-5; the match to TRBD1 covers 7 bases. Germline CDR1 and CDR2: KGHSH and LQKENI. Unmatched junction bases numbered 10, after V lost 3 bases and J lost 8 bases. CDR3 size: 15 residues. The CDR3 bases are TGTGCCAGCTCACCTTTGGACAGGTCTGGGGAGCCCCAGCATTTT. Translation: CASSPLDRSGEPQHF.

The table lists this clonotype with many counts. The chain recombines TRBV5-1 with TRBJ1-2; a weak D match, TRBD1 (6 bases). The CDR3 is made up of 16 amino acids. Per the germline V gene, CDR1 is SGHRS and CDR2 is YFSETQ. The V and J ends lost 1 base and 7 bases respectively, with 20 bases between them. CDR3 residues: CASSLNSQGRGGGYTF. The CDR3, as DNA: TGCGCCAGCAGCTTGAACTCACAGGGAAGAGGAGGTGGCTACACCTTC.

This chain connects TRBV13 to TRBJ1-3; D remains unclear. Germline CDR1 and CDR2: PRHDT and FYEKMQ (reference sequence). This CDR3 comprises 15 residues. The V gene lost 5 bases and the J gene lost 3 bases, with 14 bases spanning the gap. Here the CDR3 DNA reads TGTGCCAGCAGCGTGTGGCGGTCCTTTGGAAACACCATATATTTT. Protein sequence: CASSVWRSFGNTIYF.

Many counts were recorded for this clonotype. This chain links TRBV7-2 with TRBJ2-7, with 9 nucleotides matching TRBD1. The V and J ends lost 1 base and 7 bases, in that order; junction bases with no gene match: 14. The CDR3 is 17 amino acids. The germline V gene has CDR1 SGHTA and CDR2 FQGNSA. The CDR3 protein is CASSLGQGGTLWFEQYF. Written as DNA, the CDR3 is TGTGCCAGCAGCTTAGGACAGGGGGGGACTCTCTGGTTTGAGCAGTACTTC.

The chain links TRBV7-3 to TRBJ2-2; TRBD2 matches at 10 bases. Germline V gene data show CDR1 as SGHTA and CDR2 as FQGTGA. CDR3 length: 16 residues. The ends lost 5 bases at V and 9 bases at J; junction bases unmatched: 12. The CDR3 bases are TGTGCCAGCAGCCAAGAGCTAGCGGGGGCCCCTAGGGAGCTGTTTTTT. This encodes CASSQELAGAPRELFF.

The V and J genes are TRBV5-8 and TRBJ2-1, with 7 bases fitting TRBD1. V dropped 1 base and J dropped 8; count of bases not matched to a gene: 21. The CDR3 is 19 amino acids. The V gene's germline CDR1 is SGHTS and CDR2 YDEGEE. CDR3 bases: TGTGCCAGCAGCTTGCTGGTAGGGGGCGCGCGGTCGTTTGGCGATGAGCAGTTCTTC. Protein: CASSLLVGGARSFGDEQFF.

This clonotype showed up many times. The CDR3 is CASSPFSGPEQFF. CDR3 nucleotide sequence: TGTGCCAGCTCACCCTTCTCAGGCCCTGAGCAGTTCTTC. This sequence joins TRBV18 and TRBJ2-1; D ambiguous. V lost 3 bases and J 9 bases, leaving 12 bases between the germline ends. The V gene's germline CDR1 is KGHSH and CDR2 LQKENI. The CDR3 runs to 13 residues.

With respect to this clonotype: A much bigger clone sits one base away, suggesting this may be a read error. V and J are TRBV2 and TRBJ1-3, with unresolved D. The V end lost 3 bases, the J end lost 2 bases, and 14 bases lay between the germline ends. The CDR3 runs to 16 residues. Germline CDR1 and CDR2: SNHLY and FYNNEI. In DNA form, the CDR3 reads TGTGCCAGCAGTGATGACGGTGCTGGCCCTGGAAACACCATATATTTT. It codes for CASSDDGAGPGNTIYF.

This clonotype was observed many times. J is TRBJ2-1 and V is TRBV28; TRBD2 matches at 9 bases. Germline V gene lookup returns CDR1 MDHEN and CDR2 SYDVKM. The J segment lost 7 bases and the V segment lost 3 bases, leaving 19 bases of the junction unmatched. The CDR3 extends over 19 amino acids. The CDR3 coding sequence is TGTGCCAGCAGTTTGCCCCTAGGGGGTAGCGGGAGATCCGGGAATGAGCAGTTCTTC. It yields the protein CASSLPLGGSGRSGNEQFF.

V is TRBV25-1 and J is TRBJ1-1, with D unclear. Trimming shortened V by 3 bases and J by 4 bases, and 9 bases separated the two germline ends. The germline V gene has CDR1 MGHDK and CDR2 SYGVNS. CDR3 length: 13 residues. Here the CDR3 DNA reads TGTGCCAGCAGTGATCGCCAGACCACTGAAGCTTTCTTT. This codes for CASSDRQTTEAFF. The full variable domain, with the rest looked up from reference TRBV25-1 and TRBJ1-1, is EADIYQTPRYLVIGTGKKITLECSQTMGHDKMYWYQQDPGMELHLIHYSYGVNSTEKGDLSSESTVSRIRTEHFPLTLESARPSHTSQYLCASSDRQTTEAFFGQGTRLTVV.

The genes are TRBV24-1 and TRBJ2-5; 8 bases line up with TRBD2. Unmatched junction bases numbered 11, after V lost 5 bases and J lost 4 bases. The germline CDR1 and CDR2 sequences are KGHDR and SFDVKD. The length of the CDR3 is 16 residues. CDR3 sequence (DNA): TGTGCCACCAGTGCCGGGAGGGCAGGGCGAGGAGAGACCCAGTACTTC. Protein sequence: CATSAGRAGRGETQYF.

This clonotype was seen a few times. The chain carries TRBV2 and TRBJ1-4; D possibly corresponds to TRBD1 (6 bases). V lost 4 bases and J 3 bases, leaving 9 bases between the germline ends. Germline CDR1 is SNHLY and CDR2 is FYNNEI. This CDR3 comprises 14 residues. The CDR3 protein is CASSVRGSNEKLFF. CDR3 nucleotides: TGTGCCAGCAGTGTCAGGGGCTCTAATGAAAAACTGTTTTTT. The variable domain in full, completed from reference TRBV2 and TRBJ1-4, reads EPEVTQTPSHQVTQMGQEVILRCVPISNHLYFYWYRQILGQKVEFLVSFYNNEISEKSEIFDDQFSVERPDGSNFTLKIRSTKLEDSAMYFCASSVRGSNEKLFFGSGTQLSVL.

This clonotype was seen repeatedly, ten times or more. The V and J genes are TRBV3-1 and TRBJ1-2; maybe TRBD1 (5 bases). Trimming removed 5 bases at V and 0 bases at J, with 16 bases between. This CDR3 spans 16 amino acids. Germline-derived CDR1 and CDR2 are LGHDT and YNNKEL (reference sequence). CDR3 in amino acids: CASSSRGRKPNYGYTF. The CDR3 nucleotides are TGTGCCAGCAGCTCCCGGGGCAGGAAACCTAACTATGGCTACACCTTC.

The chain combines TRBV25-1 with TRBJ2-5, with 8 positions matching TRBD2. With 8 bases clipped from V and 1 base from J, the junction kept 9 bases outside the gene matches. Germline-derived CDR1 and CDR2 are MGHDK and SYGVNS. The CDR3 length is 15 residues. The DNA of the CDR3 is TGTGCCAGCCAGTGGTCGGGAGGGCCCCAAGAGACCCAGTACTTC. Encoded protein: CASQWSGGPQETQYF.

This clonotype was observed a handful of times. V is TRBV19 and J is TRBJ2-2; TRBD2 might be the D (6 bases). CDR1 is LNHDA, CDR2 SQIVND, per germline (reference sequence). This CDR3 contains 14 residues. V lost 6 bases to trimming and J lost 10 bases, with 18 bases between them. In DNA form, the CDR3 reads TGTGCCAGTAGGGCGGGACCGGGCGCGCCGGAGCTGTTTTTT. Its protein is CASRAGPGAPELFF. Combining the CDR3 with reference TRBV19 and TRBJ2-2 gives the whole variable domain DGGITQSPKYLFRKEGQNVTLSCEQNLNHDAMYWYRQDPGQGLRLIYYSQIVNDFQKGDIAEGYSVSREKKESFPLTVTSAQKNPTAFYLCASRAGPGAPELFFGEGSRLTVL.

The chain links TRBV15 to TRBJ2-1; D is unresolved. V was shortened by 2 bases and J by 12 bases, with 14 bases between the two germline ends. CDR1 is LNHNV, CDR2 YYDKDF, per germline (reference sequence). The CDR3 has 13 residues. As DNA, the CDR3 is TGTGCCACCAGCAGACTCTCTGGTAGCTGGCAGTTCTTC. This translates into CATSRLSGSWQFF.